The 3 T cell receptor beta chains in this list originate from one sample, sequenced in a study of blood T cells in healthy people across ages. The second PCR ran about 7 to 12 cycles with a sample-barcoded 5' primer and J-beta primers. TCRdb re-called the 5' RACE reads through MiXCR, storing one row per CDR3 protein. Of around 670,000 distinct CDR3 sequences in the sample, 25% to 30% were seen once. Sample: blood. Source of these receptors: a woman older than 75 in good health.

Remarks on this clonotype: A clone one base away is much larger, so this may be a read error. The chain carries TRBV7-9 and TRBJ1-2, with D unclear. This CDR3 spans 12 amino acids. Germline CDR1 and CDR2: SEHNR and FQNEAQ (reference sequence). The CDR3 region is CANSLLDYGYTF. CDR3 bases: TGTGCCAACAGCTTACTGGACTATGGCTACACCTTC.

This chain joins TRBV2 and TRBJ2-3; tentatively, D is TRBD1 or TRBD2 (6 bases each). From germline, CDR1 is SNHLY and CDR2 FYNNEI. V lost 6 bases and J lost 3, with 13 bases in between. CDR3 length equals 14 residues. This CDR3 is CASRPGGRTDTQYF. The CDR3 bases are TGTGCCAGCAGGCCCGGGGGCAGGACAGATACGCAGTATTTT.

This clonotype was recorded many times. The chain recombines TRBV5-1 with TRBJ2-5, with 10 bases that match TRBD2. The germline V gene encodes CDR1 SGHRS and CDR2 YFSETQ. This CDR3 has 16 amino acids. J was trimmed by 5 bases and V by 3 bases; bases with no gene match: 10. CDR3 coding DNA: TGCGCCAGCAGCTCCCAGCGGGGGGGCCTGGGGGAGACCCAGTACTTC. Translating it yields CASSSQRGGLGETQYF.